This T cell receptor (beta chain) was captured in a study of human T cells and chemical hapten exposure. Each CDR3 protein gets one entry after TCRdb re-called the RACE reads with MiXCR. This table holds about 48,000 distinct CDR3 sequences, 9.9% found once. Time point given: patch test 3, about 24 weeks after DPC sensitization. The treatment denotes: therapeutic diphenylcyclopropenone sensitization with weekly scalp DPC. This specimen consisted of whole blood, obtained in connection with sensitization to the hapten diphenylcyclopropenone (DPC). The origin of this receptor is a woman aged 40 to 50 with alopecia areata. Some clones in this sample may be carry-over from other donors' samples.

CDR3 region: CASQRDSYEQYF. CDR3 sequence (DNA): TGTGCCAGCCAGAGGGACTCCTACGAGCAGTACTTC. The chain joins TRBV6-6 to TRBJ2-7; a possible D gene is TRBD2 (5 bases). The V end lost 8 bases, the J end lost 0 bases, and 8 bases lay between the germline ends. The length of the CDR3 is 12 residues. Germline V gene sequence: CDR1 MNHNY, CDR2 SVGAGI (reference sequence).